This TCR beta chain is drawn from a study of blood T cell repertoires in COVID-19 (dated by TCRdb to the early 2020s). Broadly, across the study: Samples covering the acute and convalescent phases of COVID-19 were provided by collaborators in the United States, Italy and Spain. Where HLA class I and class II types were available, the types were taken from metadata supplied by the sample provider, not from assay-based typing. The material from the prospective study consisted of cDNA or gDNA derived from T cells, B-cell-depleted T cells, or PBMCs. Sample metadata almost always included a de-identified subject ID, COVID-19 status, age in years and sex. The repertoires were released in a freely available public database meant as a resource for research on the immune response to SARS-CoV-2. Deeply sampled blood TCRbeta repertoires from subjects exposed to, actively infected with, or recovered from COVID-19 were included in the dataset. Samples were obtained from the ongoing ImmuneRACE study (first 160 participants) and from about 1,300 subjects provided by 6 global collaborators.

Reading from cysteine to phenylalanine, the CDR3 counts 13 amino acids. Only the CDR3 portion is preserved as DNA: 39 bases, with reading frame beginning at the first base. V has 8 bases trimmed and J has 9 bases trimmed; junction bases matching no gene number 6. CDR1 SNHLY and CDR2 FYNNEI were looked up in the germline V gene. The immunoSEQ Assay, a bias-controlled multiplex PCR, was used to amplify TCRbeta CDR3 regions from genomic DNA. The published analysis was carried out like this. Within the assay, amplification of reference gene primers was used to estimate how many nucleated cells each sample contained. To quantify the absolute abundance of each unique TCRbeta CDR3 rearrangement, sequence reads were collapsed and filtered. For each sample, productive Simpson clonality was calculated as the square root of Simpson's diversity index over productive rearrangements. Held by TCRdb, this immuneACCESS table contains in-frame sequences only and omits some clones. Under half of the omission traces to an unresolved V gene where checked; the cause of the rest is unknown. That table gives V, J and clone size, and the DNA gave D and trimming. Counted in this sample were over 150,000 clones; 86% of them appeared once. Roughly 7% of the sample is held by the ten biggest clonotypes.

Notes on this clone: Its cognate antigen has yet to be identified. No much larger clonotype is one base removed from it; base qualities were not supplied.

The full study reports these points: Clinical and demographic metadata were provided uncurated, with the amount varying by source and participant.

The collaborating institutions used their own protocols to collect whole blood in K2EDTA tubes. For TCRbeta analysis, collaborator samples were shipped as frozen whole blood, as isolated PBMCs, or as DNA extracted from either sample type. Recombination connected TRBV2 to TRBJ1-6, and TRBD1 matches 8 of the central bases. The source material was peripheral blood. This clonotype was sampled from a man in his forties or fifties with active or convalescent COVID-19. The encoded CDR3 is CASQDREGSPLHF. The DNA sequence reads TGTGCCAGCCAGGACAGGGAGGGTTCACCCCTCCACTTT.